This T cell receptor (beta chain) was sequenced for a study of T-cell memory formation after mild COVID-19. Study as a whole: In these data, TCR clusters were largely donor specific.

This clonotype has only a few counts. TCRdb fed the 5' RACE reads into MiXCR, producing one record per CDR3 protein. The table lists hundreds of thousands of distinct CDR3 sequences, 20% of them singletons. The sequence was obtained from an adult woman who had mild COVID-19 (a few samples of this study predate the infection). Cell type and time point are not known. The sequenced sample consisted of PBMCs or a T cell subset sorted from them (not recorded which).

CDR3 in amino acids: CASKQGGLGYEQYF. The CDR3 DNA follows: TGTGCCAGCAAACAGGGGGGCTTGGGCTACGAGCAGTACTTC. The V and J genes are TRBV6-5 and TRBJ2-7; 8 bases match TRBD1. CDR1 and CDR2 from the germline V gene are MNHEY and SVGAGI. CDR3 length equals 14 residues. V was clipped by 7 bases and J by 3 bases; unmatched bases: 8.